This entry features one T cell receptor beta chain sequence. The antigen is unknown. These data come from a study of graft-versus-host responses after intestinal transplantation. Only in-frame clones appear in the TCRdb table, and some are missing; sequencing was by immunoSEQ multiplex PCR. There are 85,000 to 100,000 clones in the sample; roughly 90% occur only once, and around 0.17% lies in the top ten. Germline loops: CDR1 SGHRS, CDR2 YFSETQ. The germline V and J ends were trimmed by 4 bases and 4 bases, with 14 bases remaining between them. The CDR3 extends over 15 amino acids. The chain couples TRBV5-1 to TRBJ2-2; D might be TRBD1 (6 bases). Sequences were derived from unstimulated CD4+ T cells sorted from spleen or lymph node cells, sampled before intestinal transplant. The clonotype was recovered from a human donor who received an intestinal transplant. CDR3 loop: CASSTTNRATGELFF. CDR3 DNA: TGCGCCAGCAGCACAACAAACAGGGCCACCGGGGAGCTGTTTTTT.